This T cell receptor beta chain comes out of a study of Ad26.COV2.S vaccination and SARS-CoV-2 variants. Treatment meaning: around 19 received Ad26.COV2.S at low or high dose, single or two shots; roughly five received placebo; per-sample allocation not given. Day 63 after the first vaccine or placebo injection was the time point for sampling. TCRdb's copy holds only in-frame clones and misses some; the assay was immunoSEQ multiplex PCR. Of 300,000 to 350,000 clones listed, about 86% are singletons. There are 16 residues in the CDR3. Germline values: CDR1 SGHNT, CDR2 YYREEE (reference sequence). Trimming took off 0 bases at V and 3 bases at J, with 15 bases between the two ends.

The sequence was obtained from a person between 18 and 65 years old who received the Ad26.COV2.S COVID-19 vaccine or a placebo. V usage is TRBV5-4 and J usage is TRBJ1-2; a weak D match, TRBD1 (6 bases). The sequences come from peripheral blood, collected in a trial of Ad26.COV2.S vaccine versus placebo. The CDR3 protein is CASSLGGGGRDYGYTF. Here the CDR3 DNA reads TGTGCCAGCAGCTTGGGCGGGGGCGGTCGTGACTATGGCTACACCTTC.